This TCR beta chain derives from a study of CXCR4 blockade with PD-1 therapy in pancreatic cancer. Study-wide results and caveats: Clone frequency correlated with its number of distinct nucleotide rearrangements. Survival did not correlate with tumor clonality, which averaged 0.14 versus 0.05. Without paired alpha-beta data, shared specificity of dominant clones is unconfirmed.

These archived tumors were resected from patients never given neoadjuvant therapy beforehand. Repertoires were generated with immunoSEQ multiplex PCR, while TCRdb's copy carries only in-frame clones and drops some. The sample includes more than 1,500 clones, about 40% of them seen just once. Germline CDR1 is KGHSH and CDR2 is LQKENI. CDR3 length: 16 residues. Of note for this clone: Its antigen is as yet unknown. One end of the junction varies from germline; a read error may be responsible.

The clonotype was recovered from a human donor with pancreatic ductal adenocarcinoma. Sequenced: tumor tissue. The genes are TRBV18 and TRBJ2-7; the match to TRBD1 covers 8 bases. CDR3 protein: CANSPPTGTGSYEQYF. CDR3 DNA: TGTGCCAACTCACCACCTACCGGGACAGGTAGCTACGAGCAGTACTTC.